These 31 T cell receptor beta chains came from one sample sequenced in a study of glioma-infiltrating T cells. The iRepertoire nested amplicon-rescue multiplex PCR amplified TCR alpha and beta CDR3s from RNA. MiXCR, run by TCRdb on the multiplex PCR reads, gives a single entry per CDR3 protein. In the table there are fewer than 250,000 distinct CDR3 sequences, approximately 30% of which are singletons. Material: glioma tissue, nonneoplastic brain tissue, or PBMCs (not recorded which). These receptors came from a human donor with low-grade glioma or glioblastoma, undergoing nonglioma brain surgery, or in good health (not recorded which).

About this clonotype: A much bigger clone sits one base away, suggesting this may be a read error. J is TRBJ1-2 and V is TRBV25-1; 8 bases line up with TRBD1. Germline values: CDR1 MGHDK, CDR2 SYGVNS. The CDR3 is made up of 15 amino acids. V gave up 10 bases and J gave up 4 bases; unmatched junction bases: 14. The CDR3 DNA reads TGTGCCACGCAAAATTCCAGGACAGGGATCTATGGCTACACCTTC. Translation gives CATQNSRTGIYGYTF.

The genes are TRBV6-2 or TRBV6-3 and TRBJ2-1, with D possibly matching TRBD1 (5 bases). V lost 0 bases to trimming and J lost 10 bases, with 16 bases between them. The CDR3 contains 15 residues. CDR1 is MNHEY, CDR2 SVGEGT, per germline. This CDR3 is CASSYSVRSGNEQFF. CDR3 DNA: TGTGCCAGCAGTTACTCGGTAAGGTCAGGGAACGAGCAGTTCTTC.

CDR3 in amino acids: CASSLRREDTQYF. The CDR3 coding sequence is TGCGCCAGCAGCCTCCGAAGGGAAGATACGCAGTATTTT. The chain couples TRBV4-3 to TRBJ2-3; D is uncertain. This CDR3 is 13 amino acids long. The V gene's germline CDR1 is LGHNA and CDR2 YSLEER. V was clipped by 4 bases and J by 5 bases, with 10 bases between them.

As regards this clonotype: A junction boundary mismatches the germline segment, possibly from a read error. This chain joins TRBV7-2 and TRBJ2-2; 11 bases match TRBD2. The CDR3 totals 16 residues. Germline-derived CDR1 and CDR2 are SGHTA and FQGNSA. The CDR3 sequence is CASSTLAGGPAGELFF. CDR3 bases: TGTGCCAGCAGCACTTTAGCGGGAGGGCCTGCCGGGGAACTGTTTTTT.

This clonotype was detected only a few times. A read error may be the cause here, since a much bigger clone is one base away. The V gene is TRBV6-5, the J gene TRBJ2-7; no reliable D call. This CDR3 comprises 12 residues. Germline CDR1 reads MNHEY; CDR2 reads SVGAGI. The CDR3: CASSRLSYEQHF. In DNA form, the CDR3 reads TGTGCCAGCAGCCGCCTATCCTACGAGCAGCACTTC.

V is TRBV7-2 and J is TRBJ2-5, with D perhaps TRBD1 (6 bases). In germline, CDR1 is SGHTA, CDR2 FQGNSA. The ends were cut back, 4 bases at V and 4 bases at J, with 16 bases in the middle. The CDR3 contains 15 residues. CDR3 amino acids: CASSSRRGYGETQYF. Written as DNA, the CDR3 is TGTGCCAGCAGCTCCCGAAGGGGGTACGGAGAGACCCAGTACTTC.

There are many counts of this clonotype. The V gene is TRBV7-2, the J gene TRBJ2-7, with TRBD2 matching over 13 bases. V was pared by 1 base and J by 10 bases, with 7 bases of the junction left unmatched. The CDR3 is made up of 15 amino acids. CDR1 is SGHTA, CDR2 FQGNSA, per germline. The CDR3 bases are TGTGCCAGCAGCTTAGGGGGGACTAGCGGGGCGGTACAGTACTTC. Encoded protein: CASSLGGTSGAVQYF.

Details on this clonotype: A read error may be the cause here, since a much bigger clone is one base away. This chain joins TRBV5-1 and TRBJ2-7, with a tentative D call TRBD2 (5 bases). This CDR3 contains 14 residues. In germline, CDR1 is SGHRS, CDR2 YFSETQ. The CDR3 nucleotides read TGCGCCAACAGCGGCGAGACACTATCCTACGAGCAGTACTTC. This encodes CANSGETLSYEQYF. Combining the CDR3 with reference TRBV5-1 and TRBJ2-7 gives the whole variable domain KAGVTQTPRYLIKTRGQQVTLSCSPISGHRSVSWYQQTPGQGLQFLFEYFSETQRNKGNFPGRFSGRQFSNSRSEMNVSTLELGDSALYLCANSGETLSYEQYFGPGTRLTVT.

The chain uses TRBV5-1 and TRBJ2-5; 8 nucleotides agree with TRBD2. The length of the CDR3 is 15 residues. CDR1 and CDR2 from the germline V gene are SGHRS and YFSETQ. V shed 4 bases, J shed 5 bases, and the junction held 10 bases outside the gene matches. CDR3 loop: CASSPGAGGMETQYF. In DNA, the CDR3 is TGCGCCAGCAGCCCTGGGGCGGGAGGAATGGAGACCCAGTACTTC. Full variable domain (remainder filled in from reference TRBV5-1 and TRBJ2-5): KAGVTQTPRYLIKTRGQQVTLSCSPISGHRSVSWYQQTPGQGLQFLFEYFSETQRNKGNFPGRFSGRQFSNSRSEMNVSTLELGDSALYLCASSPGAGGMETQYFGPGTRLLVL.

For this clonotype: A much larger clone differs from this one at a single base, so this may be a read error. The chain carries TRBV18 and TRBJ2-7; 9 bases fit TRBD1. Germline loops: CDR1 KGHSH, CDR2 LQKENI. With V trimmed by 6 bases and J by 5 bases, 11 bases remained unmatched. The CDR3 loop spans 15 amino acids. This CDR3 reads CASSYTGTGLNEQYF. The CDR3 bases are TGTGCCAGCTCGTACACCGGGACAGGGCTCAACGAGCAGTACTTC.

This clonotype has at least ten counts. This chain joins TRBV20-1 and TRBJ1-3; D is undetermined. This CDR3 contains 16 residues. Germline-derived CDR1 and CDR2 are DFQATT and SNEGSKA (reference sequence). The germline V and J ends were trimmed by 6 bases and 0 bases, with 18 bases remaining between them. This chain's CDR3 is CSAGDSRGSSGNTIYF. CDR3 DNA: TGCAGTGCAGGAGACTCGAGAGGCAGCTCTGGAAACACCATATATTTT.

At least ten counts were recorded for this clonotype. V and J are TRBV6-2 or TRBV6-3 and TRBJ1-2; D is ambiguous. The CDR3 consists of 12 residues. Germline V CDR1 and CDR2: MNHEY, SVGEGT. The ends were cut back, 0 bases at V and 4 bases at J, with 3 bases in the middle. This CDR3 is CASSYSIYGYTF. As DNA, the CDR3 is TGTGCCAGCAGTTACTCCATCTATGGCTACACCTTC.

The V gene is TRBV29-1, the J gene TRBJ2-7; 12 bases are a match to TRBD2. Trimming took 1 base from V and 6 from J; bases not matched to a gene: 4. The germline V gene encodes CDR1 SQVTM and CDR2 ANQGSEA. There are 14 residues in the CDR3. The CDR3, as DNA: TGCAGCGTTGAAGGGCCTAGCGGGAGGGCCGAGCAGTACTTC. Its translation is CSVEGPSGRAEQYF.

This clonotype was counted at least ten times. J is TRBJ2-7 and V is TRBV29-1, with TRBD1 matching over 8 bases. CDR1 and CDR2 from the germline V gene are SQVTM and ANQGSEA. This CDR3 is built from 14 residues. J lost 4 bases, V lost 1 base, and 6 bases had no gene match. DNA for the CDR3: TGCAGCGTTGAAGGATCTGGACAGGGATACGAGCAGTACTTC. This translates into CSVEGSGQGYEQYF.

This clonotype was recorded many times. The chain has TRBV19 and TRBJ1-1; tentatively, D is TRBD1 (6 bases). The CDR3 sequence is 15 residues long. Germline CDR1 and CDR2: LNHDA and SQIVND (reference sequence). V was pared by 5 bases and J by 0 bases, with 13 bases between. CDR3 protein: CASSPDRGLNTEAFF. The CDR3 DNA follows: TGTGCCAGTAGTCCGGACAGAGGACTGAACACTGAAGCTTTCTTT.

A remark on this clonotype: One end of the junction varies from germline; a read error may be responsible. This chain links TRBV7-2 with TRBJ2-3, with 11 bases matching TRBD2. Germline V gives CDR1 SGHTA, CDR2 FQGNSA. The CDR3 spans 19 residues. The CDR3 loop reads CASSQGSTSGSGGADTQYF. CDR3 bases: TGCGCCAGCAGCCAAGGATCCACTAGCGGGAGTGGGGGGGCAGATACGCAGTATTTT. Complete variable domain (other parts from reference TRBV7-2 and TRBJ2-3): GAGVSQSPSNKVTEKGKDVELRCDPISGHTALYWYRQSLGQGLEFLIYFQGNSAPDKSGLPSDRFSAERTGGSVSTLTIQRTQQEDSAVYLCASSQGSTSGSGGADTQYFGPGTRLTVL.

A remark on this clonotype: Compared with germline, one end of the junction differs, possibly owing to a read error. The chain recombines TRBV6-5 with TRBJ1-1; TRBD1 aligns across 9 bases. The CDR3 runs 14 residues. Per the germline V gene, CDR1 is MNHEY and CDR2 is SVGAGI. The CDR3 bases are TGTGCCAGCAGTGGGACAGGGAAGGCCACTGAAGCTCTCTTT. Amino acid sequence: CASSGTGKATEALF.

The V call is TRBV2, the J call TRBJ1-2; 7 positions match TRBD1. Germline V gene lookup returns CDR1 SNHLY and CDR2 FYNNEI. The CDR3 runs to 13 residues. The ends lost 4 bases at V and 7 bases at J; junction bases unmatched: 6. CDR3 DNA sequence: TGTGCCAGCAGTGGCAGGGGGATAGGTGGCTACACCTTC. It encodes CASSGRGIGGYTF.

This clonotype was found once. A junction end diverges from the germline sequence, so it may reflect a read error. V and J are TRBV27 and TRBJ2-1; possible D gene TRBD2, 5 bases. Germline lookup yields CDR1 MNHEY and CDR2 SMNVEV (reference sequence). The CDR3 length is 16 residues. CDR3 in amino acids: CASSWRPLSGYNEQFF. Written as DNA, the CDR3 is TGTGCCAGCAGTTGGCGGCCCCTATCGGGATACAATGAGCAGTTTTTC.

Ten or more counts support this clonotype. V and J are TRBV6-1 and TRBJ2-2; D is ambiguous. The CDR3 runs 13 residues. V shed 6 bases and J shed 6 bases, with 11 bases lying between them. CDR1 MNHNS and CDR2 SASEGT come from the germline V gene. The CDR3 here is CASSSLTAGELFF. CDR3 bases: TGTGCCAGCAGCTCGCTGACGGCCGGGGAGCTGTTTTTT.

A remark on this clonotype: A read error is likely, as this CDR3 ends without the conserved phenylalanine or tryptophan. CDR3 coding DNA: TGTGCCAGCATTGAGACCGGGACTAGGAACAATGAGCAGTTCCCC. It encodes CASIETGTRNNEQFP. The chain couples TRBV6-2 or TRBV6-3 to TRBJ2-1; TRBD2 agrees at 8 bases. The CDR3 totals 15 residues. Trimming at V came to 7 bases and at J to 5 bases, leaving 10 bases not matched to a gene. Germline V lookup: CDR1 MNHEY, CDR2 SVGEGT.

This clonotype has a count of ten or more. The rearrangement joins TRBV10-3 to TRBJ2-5; D remains ambiguous. The CDR3 runs to 17 residues. V shed 0 bases and J shed 4 bases, with 18 bases lying between them. Per germline, CDR1 ENHRY and CDR2 SYGVKD. The CDR3 spells CAISESIGAEPAETQYF. DNA for the CDR3: TGTGCCATCAGTGAGTCGATAGGAGCCGAGCCCGCAGAGACCCAGTACTTC.

Only one count was recorded for this clonotype. J is TRBJ2-1 and V is TRBV28; 8 bases align to TRBD1. With 6 bases clipped from V and 7 bases from J, the junction kept 5 bases outside the gene matches. CDR1 is MDHEN, CDR2 SYDVKM, per germline. The CDR3 has 13 amino acids. The CDR3 region has the DNA TGTGCCAGCAGGTCAGGGGGCGGGAATGAGCAGTTCTTC. Protein: CASRSGGGNEQFF.

This clonotype was recorded many times. This chain links TRBV10-3 with TRBJ2-3; TRBD2 might be the D (5 bases). The CDR3 loop spans 15 amino acids. Per germline, CDR1 ENHRY and CDR2 SYGVKD. The V and J ends lost 6 bases and 1 base respectively, with 14 bases between them. The CDR3 DNA is TGTGCCATCAGGGAGGACGGCGCCCGCACAGATACGCAGTATTTT. It codes for CAIREDGARTDTQYF.

V is TRBV7-9 and J is TRBJ2-7, with D perhaps TRBD2 (6 bases). The CDR3 extends over 15 amino acids. With 5 bases removed from V and 2 bases from J, the gap between germline ends came to 16 bases. Germline CDR1 SEHNR, CDR2 FQNEAQ (reference sequence). CDR3 nucleotides: TGTGCCAGCAGCCCCCTGATCGGGGGAACCTACGAGCAGTACTTC. Protein sequence: CASSPLIGGTYEQYF.

This clonotype was recorded at least ten times. V gene TRBV12-3 or TRBV12-4 combines with J gene TRBJ2-3, with TRBD2 identical over 8 bases. V was clipped by 2 bases and J by 0 bases; unmatched bases: 7. The CDR3 runs 17 residues. In DNA, the CDR3 is TGTGCCAGCAGTTTATCGGCTAGCGGGCCAAGCACAGATACGCAGTATTTT. This gives the protein CASSLSASGPSTDTQYF.

V is TRBV12-3 or TRBV12-4 and J is TRBJ2-7; a weak D match, TRBD2 (6 bases). This CDR3 contains 13 residues. Trimming removed 3 bases at V and 7 bases at J, with 13 bases between. The CDR3 region is CASSLGLGLEQYF. The CDR3 DNA reads as TGTGCCAGCAGTTTGGGACTGGGATTAGAGCAGTACTTC.

The V call is TRBV7-9, the J call TRBJ1-1, with D perhaps matching TRBD1 (6 bases). This CDR3 has 14 amino acids. Germline-derived CDR1 and CDR2 are SEHNR and FQNEAQ (reference sequence). V lost 5 bases to trimming and J lost 4 bases, with 14 bases between them. DNA for the CDR3: TGTGCCAGCAGCCCCCCCAGGGGCGTCACTGAAGCTTTCTTT. Its translation is CASSPPRGVTEAFF.

As for this clonotype: The germline gene is not matched at one end of the junction; a read error may be the cause. The CDR3 here is CASSSPSQGGLF. The CDR3 bases are TGTGCCAGCAGTTCCCCTAGCCAGGGCGGGTTATTC. The gene calls are TRBV5-4 and TRBJ2-1; D possibly uses TRBD1 or TRBD2 (5 bases each). From germline, CDR1 is SGHNT and CDR2 YYREEE (reference sequence). The CDR3 is 12 amino acids.

This clonotype was seen more than once but under ten times. The J gene is TRBJ2-7, the V gene TRBV3-1, with TRBD2 matching over 11 bases. Germline V gives CDR1 LGHDT, CDR2 YNNKEL (reference sequence). The CDR3 loop spans 18 amino acids. J lost 5 bases, V lost 4 bases, and 16 bases had no gene match. This CDR3 reads CASSLNLKLAGVPHEQYF. DNA for the CDR3: TGTGCCAGCAGCCTGAACCTTAAACTAGCGGGAGTCCCCCACGAGCAGTACTTC.

As for this clonotype: This may stem from a read error, because a much larger clone lies one nucleotide away. This chain uses TRBV3-1 with TRBJ1-5; D uncertain. This CDR3 contains 13 residues. Germline V gene data show CDR1 as LGHDT and CDR2 as YNNKEL (reference sequence). The CDR3, as DNA: TGTGCCGGCAGCCAGGTTAGCAATCAGCCCCAGCATTTT. Amino acids: CAGSQVSNQPQHF.